This TCR beta chain came from a study of a mutant IDH1 vaccine in newly diagnosed glioma. Time point specified: baseline, week 1 (first vaccination visit). Treatment reported: pre-vaccination baseline after standard-of-care therapy. Sequencing was performed with immunoSEQ multiplex PCR; in TCRdb, only in-frame clones are kept and a portion is missing. The table lists around 53,000 clones, just over 85% of them singletons. The sample was PBMCs, taken from a glioma patient treated with radiotherapy, temozolomide or both. This clonotype was sampled from a man aged 40-55 years with glioma.

DNA of the CDR3: TGCAGTGGACGGTCTAATGAAAAACTGTTTTTT. Translation: CSGRSNEKLFF. The rearrangement links TRBV29-1 to TRBJ1-4; D remains unclear. CDR1 and CDR2 from the germline V gene are SQVTM and ANQGSEA. The CDR3 is made up of 11 amino acids.